The 20 T cell receptor beta chains reported below all come from one sample, sequenced in a study of human T cells and chemical hapten exposure. Using its own MiXCR run on the RACE reads, TCRdb lists one record per CDR3 protein. Of tens of thousands of distinct CDR3 sequences listed, about 10% are singletons. Sample time point: pre-sensitization, week 0. Noted treatment: therapeutic diphenylcyclopropenone sensitization with weekly scalp DPC. The sequences come from whole blood, collected in connection with sensitization to the hapten diphenylcyclopropenone (DPC). All receptors derive from a man aged 25 to 45 with alopecia areata. Some clones in this sample may be carry-over from other donors' samples.

This clonotype has ten or more counts. V usage is TRBV24-1 and J usage is TRBJ2-1; 10 nucleotides align to TRBD1. This CDR3 has 16 residues. The V gene end was trimmed by 4 bases and the J gene end by 6 bases; junction bases not matched to a gene: 8. In germline, CDR1 is KGHDR, CDR2 SFDVKD. CDR3 sequence reads: CATSDSGTGVGNEQFF. The CDR3 DNA sequence: TGTGCCACCAGTGACTCCGGGACAGGGGTTGGCAATGAGCAGTTCTTC.

The chain uses TRBV7-2 and TRBJ2-5; D ambiguous. Germline V gene sequence: CDR1 SGHTA, CDR2 FQGNSA. The V end lost 0 bases, the J end lost 7 bases, and 12 bases lay between the germline ends. The CDR3 runs to 14 residues. Here the CDR3 reads CASSLAPGLRTQYF. Written as DNA, the CDR3 is TGTGCCAGCAGCTTAGCCCCCGGCCTTAGGACCCAGTACTTC. The full variable domain, in which reference TRBV7-2 and TRBJ2-5 provide the parts outside the CDR3, is GAGVSQSPSNKVTEKGKDVELRCDPISGHTALYWYRQSLGQGLEFLIYFQGNSAPDKSGLPSDRFSAERTGGSVSTLTIQRTQQEDSAVYLCASSLAPGLRTQYFGPGTRLLVL.

The chain uses TRBV28 and TRBJ1-1, with D perhaps matching TRBD1 (5 bases). The ends were cut back, 2 bases at V and 4 bases at J, with 11 bases in the middle. The CDR3 length is 14 residues. Germline values: CDR1 MDHEN, CDR2 SYDVKM. This chain's CDR3 is CASSLRGFGTEAFF. In DNA form, the CDR3 reads TGTGCCAGCAGTTTAAGGGGTTTCGGCACTGAAGCTTTCTTT.

This clonotype was recorded once. A much larger clone lies a single base off, so this may be a read error. This chain links TRBV5-1 with TRBJ1-2, with 7 nucleotides matching TRBD1. The CDR3 runs to 14 residues. CDR1 is SGHRS, CDR2 YFSETQ, per germline. CDR3 bases: TGCACCAGCAGCATAAACAGGGGACAAACTGGCTACACCTTC. It encodes CTSSINRGQTGYTF. Variable domain in full (rest from reference TRBV5-1 and TRBJ1-2): KAGVTQTPRYLIKTRGQQVTLSCSPISGHRSVSWYQQTPGQGLQFLFEYFSETQRNKGNFPGRFSGRQFSNSRSEMNVSTLELGDSALYLCTSSINRGQTGYTFGSGTRLTVV.

The J gene is TRBJ2-6, the V gene TRBV27; D is uncertain. CDR3 length equals 12 residues. Germline V gene sequence: CDR1 MNHEY, CDR2 SMNVEV (reference sequence). V gave up 7 bases and J gave up 2 bases, with 3 bases separating them. The CDR3 bases are TGTGCCAGCAAAGCTGGGGCCAACGTCCTGACTTTC. Translated, it gives CASKAGANVLTF.

This clonotype was detected many times. V usage is TRBV12-5 and J usage is TRBJ1-6; D is unresolved. The V gene's germline CDR1 is LGHNT and CDR2 FRNRAP. There are 16 residues in the CDR3. V dropped 4 bases and J dropped 0 bases, with 10 bases sitting between them. As DNA, the CDR3 is TGTGCTAGTGGTTACCAATCGAGCTCCTATAATTCACCCCTCCACTTT. It specifies CASGYQSSSYNSPLHF.

The CDR3 coding sequence is TGTGCCAGCAGCCCGACAGGGGATCGGGGAGAGACCCAGTACTTC. Its translation is CASSPTGDRGETQYF. This chain uses TRBV7-9 with TRBJ2-5; TRBD1 agrees at 8 bases. Trimming at V came to 5 bases and at J to 4 bases, leaving 9 bases not matched to a gene. This CDR3 has 15 residues. Germline-derived CDR1 and CDR2 are SEHNR and FQNEAQ (reference sequence).

In this sample, this clonotype turned up many times. The chain combines TRBV29-1 with TRBJ2-3, with D possibly matching TRBD1 (6 bases). Germline CDR1 SQVTM, CDR2 ANQGSEA. CDR3 size: 12 residues. The V end lost 4 bases, the J end lost 3 bases, and 8 bases lay between the germline ends. In nucleotides, the CDR3 is TGCAGCGTTGGAGGGGGTACAGATACGCAGTATTTT. It codes for CSVGGGTDTQYF.

Only a few counts were recorded for this clonotype. CDR3 coding DNA: TGTGCCAGCAGTTTCGCAGGGTTTGGGGATACGCAGTATTTT. Translating it yields CASSFAGFGDTQYF. V and J are TRBV6-2 or TRBV6-3 and TRBJ2-3; D perhaps matches TRBD1 (5 bases). V lost 4 bases to trimming and J lost 6 bases, with 14 bases between them. The V gene's germline CDR1 is MNHEY and CDR2 SVGEGT. There are 14 residues in the CDR3.

A remark on this clonotype: One base away lies a much larger clone, so this may be a sequencing read error. The gene calls are TRBV18 and TRBJ2-3; unclear D gene. The CDR3 runs to 15 residues. Germline V CDR1 and CDR2: KGHSH, LQKENI. This CDR3 is CVSSPMAASTDTQYF. CDR3 DNA: TGTGTCAGCTCACCTATGGCCGCTAGCACAGATACGCAGTATTTT. The variable domain in full, with the rest retrieved from reference TRBV18 and TRBJ2-3, is NAGVMQNPRHLVRRRGQEARLRCSPMKGHSHVYWYRQLPEEGLKFMVYLQKENIIDESGMPKERFSAEFPKEGPSILRIQQVVRGDSAAYFCVSSPMAASTDTQYFGPGTRLTVL.

This chain uses TRBV7-9 with TRBJ1-1; no reliable D call. There are 12 residues in the CDR3. The ends were cut back, 5 bases at V and 8 bases at J, with 12 bases in the middle. CDR1 and CDR2 (germline): SEHNR, FQNEAQ (reference sequence). CDR3 region: CASSQVGLEAFF. The CDR3 nucleotides are TGTGCCAGCAGCCAGGTGGGGTTAGAAGCTTTCTTT.

This clonotype was found many times. V and J are TRBV2 and TRBJ2-4; D unresolved. V shed 3 bases and J shed 9 bases, with 12 bases lying between them. The CDR3 sequence is 13 residues long. Germline V gene lookup returns CDR1 SNHLY and CDR2 FYNNEI. The CDR3 region has the DNA TGTGCCAGCAGTGATCACAGCACTCCCATTCAGTACTTC. This translates into CASSDHSTPIQYF.

This clonotype was seen at least ten times. V is TRBV2 and J is TRBJ1-6, with 10 bases matching TRBD1. The V and J ends lost 6 bases and 10 bases, in that order; junction bases with no gene match: 6. Germline values: CDR1 SNHLY, CDR2 FYNNEI. This CDR3 has 14 amino acids. The CDR3 DNA follows: TGTGCCAGCAGCGAGACAGGGGGCTCCTCACCCCTCCACTTT. Its protein product is CASSETGGSSPLHF.

This clonotype showed up many times. The chain is built from TRBV18 and TRBJ1-1, with D maybe TRBD1 (6 bases). Trimming stripped 1 base from V and 6 bases from J, with 12 bases between. This CDR3 comprises 14 residues. The germline V gene encodes CDR1 KGHSH and CDR2 LQKENI. The CDR3 spells CASSPRQGRAEAFF. DNA of the CDR3: TGTGCCAGCTCACCACGGCAGGGGAGGGCTGAAGCTTTCTTT.

This chain connects TRBV19 to TRBJ2-3; 12 nucleotides match TRBD2. The germline gives CDR1 LNHDA, CDR2 SQIVND (reference sequence). The CDR3 consists of 16 residues. V gave up 6 bases and J gave up 3 bases; unmatched junction bases: 7. The CDR3 loop reads CASSLLAGGTTDTQYF. CDR3 sequence (DNA): TGTGCCAGTAGCCTTCTAGCGGGAGGGACAACAGATACGCAGTATTTT.

As DNA, the CDR3 is TGCAGCGTGGGGACAGGGCCCGAGCAGTACGTC. Protein: CSVGTGPEQYV. The chain recombines TRBV29-1 with TRBJ2-7; the match to TRBD1 covers 9 bases. There are 11 residues in the CDR3. Per germline, CDR1 SQVTM and CDR2 ANQGSEA. Germline trimming cut 6 bases from V and 6 bases from J; bases unmatched to any gene: 3.

This clonotype has a count of ten or more. The chain recombines TRBV11-2 with TRBJ2-5; D not resolved. This CDR3 has 15 residues. Between the trimmed V and J ends, which lost 1 base and 2 bases, there was a span of 11 bases. Germline lookup yields CDR1 SGHAT and CDR2 FQNNGV. CDR3: CASSLVIGWQETQYF. The CDR3 DNA follows: TGTGCCAGCAGCTTAGTTATAGGGTGGCAAGAGACCCAGTACTTC.

This clonotype has at least ten counts. The chain combines TRBV7-2 with TRBJ2-7, with TRBD1 matching over 9 bases. With V trimmed by 5 bases and J by 2 bases, 4 bases remained unmatched. The CDR3 consists of 14 residues. Germline loops: CDR1 SGHTA, CDR2 FQGNSA. The CDR3 here is CASSRGQGTYEQYF. The CDR3, as DNA: TGTGCCAGCAGCCGTGGACAGGGGACCTACGAGCAGTACTTC.

Many counts were recorded for this clonotype. The rearrangement joins TRBV7-8 to TRBJ2-1, with D perhaps given as TRBD1 or TRBD2 (5 bases each). The CDR3 length is 15 residues. CDR1 is SGHVS and CDR2 is FQNEAQ in the germline V gene. Trimming took off 5 bases at V and 9 bases at J, with 20 bases between the two ends. The CDR3 coding sequence is TGTGCCAGCAGCATAGAAAACCCAGTGGGGGTTGAGCAGTTCTTC. This encodes CASSIENPVGVEQFF. Drawing the rest from reference TRBV7-8 and TRBJ2-1, the complete variable domain is GAGVSQSPRYKVAKRGQDVALRCDPISGHVSLFWYQQALGQGPEFLTYFQNEAQLDKSGLPSDRFFAERPEGSVSTLKIQRTQQEDSAVYLCASSIENPVGVEQFFGPGTRLTVL.

V and J are TRBV19 and TRBJ1-5; 9 bases fit TRBD1. Germline V gene data show CDR1 as LNHDA and CDR2 as SQIVND (reference sequence). The trim removed 7 bases at V and 4 bases at J, leaving 8 bases unmatched. The CDR3 has 15 residues. The CDR3, as DNA: TGTGCCAGTACGCTTACAGGGGGCAATAATCAGCCCCAGCATTTT. This translates into CASTLTGGNNQPQHF.